These 5 T cell receptor beta chains originate from one sample sequenced in a study of shared clonotypes between healthy human individuals (dated by TCRdb to the early 2020s). Libraries came from the immunoSEQ multiplex PCR assay. Here the immuneACCESS table is served through TCRdb, limited to in-frame sequences with V and J called. Missing clones are a known gap in these copies; in checked studies unresolved V genes cover under half, and the rest lacks a known reason. Present in this sample are a few million clones, more than 80% of which were seen just once. The ten biggest clones cover 0.11% to 0.15% of the sample. Sample: naive CD4+ T cells sorted from blood. In the paper's terms, the cell subset or site label means: CD45RA+ positively selected. The receptors were gathered from a man aged 18 to 30 in good health.

The chain carries TRBV5-1 and TRBJ1-5, with D uncertain. CDR3 length: 13 amino acids. From germline, CDR1 is SGHRS and CDR2 YFSETQ. Trimming took 5 bases from V and 7 from J, leaving 13 bases between them. The CDR3 region has the DNA TGCGCCAGCAGTTATCTAGTTGGACAGCCCCAGCATTTT. Its protein is CASSYLVGQPQHF.

This chain links TRBV28 with TRBJ2-3; 8 bases align to TRBD1. Germline lookup yields CDR1 MDHEN and CDR2 SYDVKM. The CDR3 spans 17 residues. V dropped 4 bases and J dropped 0; count of bases not matched to a gene: 9. CDR3 region: CASSSGQGPSSTDTQYF. The CDR3 DNA sequence: TGTGCCAGCAGTTCCGGACAGGGTCCCTCTAGCACAGATACGCAGTATTTT.

The chain combines TRBV14 with TRBJ1-6; D is uncertain. Per germline, CDR1 SGHDN and CDR2 FVKESK. The CDR3 contains 14 residues. V was shortened by 2 bases and J by 4 bases, with 6 bases between the two germline ends. Here the CDR3 reads CASSQRGYNSPLHF. The CDR3 nucleotides read TGTGCCAGCAGCCAACGAGGGTATAATTCACCCCTCCACTTT.

The CDR3 nucleotides read TGCGCCAGCAGCATAAGCGGGGGGGCCGAGACCCAGTACTTC. Translation: CASSISGGAETQYF. This chain joins TRBV5-1 and TRBJ2-5; 10 nucleotides line up with TRBD2. The CDR3 spans 14 residues. Germline trimming cut 4 bases from V and 5 bases from J; bases unmatched to any gene: 5. CDR1 and CDR2 from the germline V gene are SGHRS and YFSETQ.

The V and J genes are TRBV18 and TRBJ1-5; D is possibly TRBD1 (6 bases). Germline CDR1 is KGHSH and CDR2 is LQKENI. The CDR3 length is 16 residues. V was clipped by 2 bases and J by 0 bases, with 11 bases between them. The CDR3 coding sequence is TGTGCCAGCTCACCAAAGAACAGGGTTAGCAATCAGCCCCAGCATTTT. It codes for CASSPKNRVSNQPQHF.